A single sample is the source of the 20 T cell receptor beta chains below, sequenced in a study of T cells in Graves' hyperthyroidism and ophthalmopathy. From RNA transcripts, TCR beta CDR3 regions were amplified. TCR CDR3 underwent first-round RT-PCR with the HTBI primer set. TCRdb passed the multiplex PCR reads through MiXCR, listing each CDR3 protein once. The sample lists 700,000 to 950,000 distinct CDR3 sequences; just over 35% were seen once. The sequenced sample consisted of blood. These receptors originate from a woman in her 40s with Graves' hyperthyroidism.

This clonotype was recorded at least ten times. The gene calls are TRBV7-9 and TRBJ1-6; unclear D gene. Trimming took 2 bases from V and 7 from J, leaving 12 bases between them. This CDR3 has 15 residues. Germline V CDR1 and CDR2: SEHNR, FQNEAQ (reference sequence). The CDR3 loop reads CASSLSGQINSPLHF. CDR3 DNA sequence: TGTGCCAGCAGCTTAAGCGGCCAGATCAATTCACCCCTCCACTTT.

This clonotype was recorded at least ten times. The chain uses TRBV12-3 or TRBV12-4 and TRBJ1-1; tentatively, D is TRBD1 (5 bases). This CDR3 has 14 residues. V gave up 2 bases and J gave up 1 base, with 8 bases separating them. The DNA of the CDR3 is TGTGCCAGCAGTTTATATCAGGGGAACACTGAAGCTTTCTTT. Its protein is CASSLYQGNTEAFF.

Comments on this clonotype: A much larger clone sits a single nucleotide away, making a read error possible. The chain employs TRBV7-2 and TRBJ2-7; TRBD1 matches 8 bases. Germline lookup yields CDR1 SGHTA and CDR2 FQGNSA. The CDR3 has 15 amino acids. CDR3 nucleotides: TGTGCCAGCAGCTCACAGTCGTTGGCAGGGGGCGAGCAGTGCTTC. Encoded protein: CASSSQSLAGGEQCF.

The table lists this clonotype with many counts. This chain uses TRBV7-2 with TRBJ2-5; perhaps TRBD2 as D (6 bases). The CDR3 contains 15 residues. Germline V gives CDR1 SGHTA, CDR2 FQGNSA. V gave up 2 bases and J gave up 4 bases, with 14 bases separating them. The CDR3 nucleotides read TGTGCCAGCAGCTTACCCGCCGGGGGTTTAGAGACCCAGTACTTC. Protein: CASSLPAGGLETQYF. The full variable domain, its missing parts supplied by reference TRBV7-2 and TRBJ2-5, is GAGVSQSPSNKVTEKGKDVELRCDPISGHTALYWYRQSLGQGLEFLIYFQGNSAPDKSGLPSDRFSAERTGGSVSTLTIQRTQQEDSAVYLCASSLPAGGLETQYFGPGTRLLVL.

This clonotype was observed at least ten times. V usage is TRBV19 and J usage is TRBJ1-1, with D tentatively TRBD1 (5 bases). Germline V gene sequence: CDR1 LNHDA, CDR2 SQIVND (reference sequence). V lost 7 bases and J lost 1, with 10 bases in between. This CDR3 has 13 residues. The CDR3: CASKWGRNTEAFF. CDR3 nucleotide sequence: TGTGCCAGTAAATGGGGCAGGAACACTGAAGCTTTCTTT. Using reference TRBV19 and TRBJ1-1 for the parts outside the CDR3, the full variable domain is DGGITQSPKYLFRKEGQNVTLSCEQNLNHDAMYWYRQDPGQGLRLIYYSQIVNDFQKGDIAEGYSVSREKKESFPLTVTSAQKNPTAFYLCASKWGRNTEAFFGQGTRLTVV.

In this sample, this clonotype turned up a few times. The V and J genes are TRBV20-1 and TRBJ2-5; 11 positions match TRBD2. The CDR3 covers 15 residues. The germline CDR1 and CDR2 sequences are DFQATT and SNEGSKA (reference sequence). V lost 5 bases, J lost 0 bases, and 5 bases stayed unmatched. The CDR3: CSAFTSGGYQETQYF. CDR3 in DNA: TGCAGTGCTTTTACTAGCGGGGGATACCAAGAGACCCAGTACTTC.

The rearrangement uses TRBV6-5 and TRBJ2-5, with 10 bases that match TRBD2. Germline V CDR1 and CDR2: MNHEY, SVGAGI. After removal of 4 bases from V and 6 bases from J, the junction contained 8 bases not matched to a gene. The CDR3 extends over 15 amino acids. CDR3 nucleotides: TGTGCCAGCAGTTTGGGAGCTACTAGCGGGAAGACCCAGTACTTC. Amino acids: CASSLGATSGKTQYF.

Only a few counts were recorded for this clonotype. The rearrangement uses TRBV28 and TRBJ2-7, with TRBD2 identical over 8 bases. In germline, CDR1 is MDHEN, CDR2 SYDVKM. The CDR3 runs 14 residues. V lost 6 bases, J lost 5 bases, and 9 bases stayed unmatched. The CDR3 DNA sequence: TGTGCCAGCAGCCAGAGCGGGAGTCCCCACGAGCAGTACTTC. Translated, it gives CASSQSGSPHEQYF. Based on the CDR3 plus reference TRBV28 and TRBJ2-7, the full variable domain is DVKVTQSSRYLVKRTGEKVFLECVQDMDHENMFWYRQDPGLGLRLIYFSYDVKMKEKGDIPEGYSVSREKKERFSLILESASTNQTSMYLCASSQSGSPHEQYFGPGTRLTVT.

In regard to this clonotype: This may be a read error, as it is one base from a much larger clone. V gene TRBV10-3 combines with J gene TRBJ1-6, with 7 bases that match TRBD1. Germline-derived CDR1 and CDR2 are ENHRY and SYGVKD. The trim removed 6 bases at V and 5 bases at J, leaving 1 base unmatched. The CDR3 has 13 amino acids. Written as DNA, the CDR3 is TGTGCCATCAGCCAGGGGGATAATTCACCCCTCCACTTT. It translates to CAISQGDNSPLHF.

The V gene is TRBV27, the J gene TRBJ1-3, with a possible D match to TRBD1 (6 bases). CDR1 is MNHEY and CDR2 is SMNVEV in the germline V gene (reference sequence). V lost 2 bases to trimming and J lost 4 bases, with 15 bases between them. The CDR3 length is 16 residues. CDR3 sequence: CASSLSGVGGGNTIYF. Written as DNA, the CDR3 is TGTGCCAGCAGTTTAAGCGGCGTCGGGGGCGGAAACACCATATATTTT.

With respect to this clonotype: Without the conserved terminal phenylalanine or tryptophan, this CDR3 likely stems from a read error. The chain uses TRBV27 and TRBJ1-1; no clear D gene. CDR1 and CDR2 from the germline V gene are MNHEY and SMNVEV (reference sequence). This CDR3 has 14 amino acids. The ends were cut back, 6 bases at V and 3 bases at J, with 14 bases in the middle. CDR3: CASSYDPYYTEAFL. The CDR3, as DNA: TGTGCCAGCAGCTATGACCCGTACTACACTGAAGCTTTCCTT.

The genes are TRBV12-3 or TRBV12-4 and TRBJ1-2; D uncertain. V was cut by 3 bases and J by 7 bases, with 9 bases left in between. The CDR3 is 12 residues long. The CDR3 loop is CASSFSAGGYTF. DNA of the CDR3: TGTGCCAGCAGTTTTTCGGCAGGTGGCTACACCTTC.

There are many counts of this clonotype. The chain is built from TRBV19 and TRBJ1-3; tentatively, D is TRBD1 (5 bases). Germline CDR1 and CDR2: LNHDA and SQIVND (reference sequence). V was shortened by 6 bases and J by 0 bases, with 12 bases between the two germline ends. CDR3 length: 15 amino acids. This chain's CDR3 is CASREQANSGNTIYF. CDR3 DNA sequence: TGTGCCAGTAGAGAACAGGCTAACTCTGGAAACACCATATATTTT. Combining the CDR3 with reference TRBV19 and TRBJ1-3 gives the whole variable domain DGGITQSPKYLFRKEGQNVTLSCEQNLNHDAMYWYRQDPGQGLRLIYYSQIVNDFQKGDIAEGYSVSREKKESFPLTVTSAQKNPTAFYLCASREQANSGNTIYFGEGSWLTVV.

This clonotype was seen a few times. The CDR3 here is CASRQGASYEQYF. CDR3 sequence (DNA): TGTGCCAGCAGACAGGGAGCCTCCTACGAGCAGTACTTC. The chain links TRBV6-6 to TRBJ2-7, with a possible D match to TRBD1 (6 bases). The CDR3 contains 13 residues. The germline V gene encodes CDR1 MNHNY and CDR2 SVGAGI (reference sequence). Trimming pared 6 bases from V and 0 bases from J, leaving 9 bases between.

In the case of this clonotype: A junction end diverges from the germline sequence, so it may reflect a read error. This CDR3 is CASRPGQGNERYF. Here the CDR3 DNA reads TGTGCCAGCAGGCCGGGACAGGGGAACGAGCGGTACTTC. The chain is built from TRBV10-3 and TRBJ2-7; 10 positions match TRBD1. The CDR3 loop spans 13 amino acids. Germline V gene sequence: CDR1 ENHRY, CDR2 SYGVKD.

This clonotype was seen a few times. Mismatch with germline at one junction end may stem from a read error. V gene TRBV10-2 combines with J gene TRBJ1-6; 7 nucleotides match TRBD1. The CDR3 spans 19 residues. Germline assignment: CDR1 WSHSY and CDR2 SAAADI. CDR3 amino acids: CASSSPLTGASSYNSPLHF. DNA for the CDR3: TGTGCCAGCAGTTCACCCTTAACAGGGGCGAGCTCCTATAATTCACCCCTCCACTTT.

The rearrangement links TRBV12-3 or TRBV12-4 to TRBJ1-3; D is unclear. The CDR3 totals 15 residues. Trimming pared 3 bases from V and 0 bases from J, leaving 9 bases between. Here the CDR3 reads CASSLKQSSGNTIYF. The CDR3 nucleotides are TGTGCCAGCAGTTTGAAACAGAGCTCTGGAAACACCATATATTTT.

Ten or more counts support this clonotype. CDR3 coding DNA: TGCGCCAGCAGCTTGGCCGTGGGACAGTCCTACGAGCAGTACTTC. This translates into CASSLAVGQSYEQYF. V is TRBV5-1 and J is TRBJ2-7; the match to TRBD1 covers 7 bases. V dropped 0 bases and J dropped 1; count of bases not matched to a gene: 4. Per germline, CDR1 SGHRS and CDR2 YFSETQ. The CDR3 contains 15 residues.

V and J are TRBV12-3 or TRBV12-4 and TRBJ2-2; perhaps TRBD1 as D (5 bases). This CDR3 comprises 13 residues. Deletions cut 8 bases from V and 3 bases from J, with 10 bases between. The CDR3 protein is CASLDSYTGELFF. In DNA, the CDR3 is TGTGCCAGCTTAGACAGTTACACCGGGGAGCTGTTTTTT.

The CDR3 loop reads CASLTGYNSPLHF. CDR3 DNA: TGTGCCAGCCTCACAGGTTATAATTCACCCCTCCACTTT. The chain carries TRBV6-6 and TRBJ1-6, with D tentatively TRBD1 (5 bases). CDR1 and CDR2 from the germline V gene are MNHNY and SVGAGI (reference sequence). Trimming removed 8 bases at V and 4 bases at J, with 9 bases between. The CDR3 has 13 residues.